Below, 22 T cell receptor beta chains from the same sample are listed, as sequenced in a study of T cell repertoires in cytomegalovirus infection. These receptors' antigens are unknown. From the reads, TCRdb called clonotypes with MiXCR, one entry per CDR3 protein. The data hold around 900,000 distinct CDR3 sequences, with 30% to 40% observed a single time. This specimen consisted of cultured CD8+ T cells from PBMCs, obtained from culture after CMV antigen stimulation. Source of these receptors: a human donor in good health (CMV status not recorded). Some clones in this sample may be carry-over from other donors' samples.

The rearrangement links TRBV28 to TRBJ1-1; unclear D gene. This CDR3 spans 13 amino acids. Trimming cost V 10 bases and J 2 bases, with 14 bases left between them. Germline V gene lookup returns CDR1 MDHEN and CDR2 SYDVKM. CDR3: CAIEETPNTEAFF. CDR3 sequence (DNA): TGTGCCATCGAAGAAACACCCAACACTGAAGCTTTCTTT.

This chain connects TRBV27 to TRBJ1-5, with 7 bases lining up with TRBD1. The V and J ends lost 6 bases and 1 base, in that order; junction bases with no gene match: 6. From germline, CDR1 is MNHEY and CDR2 SMNVEV (reference sequence). This CDR3 is 15 amino acids long. CDR3 in amino acids: CASRATQGSNQPQHF. The CDR3 nucleotides are TGTGCCAGCAGGGCCACACAGGGGAGCAATCAGCCCCAGCATTTT.

This chain joins TRBV27 and TRBJ1-5, with 7 bases lining up with TRBD1. CDR1 and CDR2 from the germline V gene are MNHEY and SMNVEV (reference sequence). The CDR3 extends over 14 amino acids. The V gene end was trimmed by 4 bases and the J gene end by 3 bases; junction bases not matched to a gene: 3. CDR3 sequence (DNA): TGTGCCAGCAGTTACGGGACAGACAATCAGCCCCAGCATTTT. Its translation: CASSYGTDNQPQHF.

For this clonotype: Compared with germline, one end of the junction differs, possibly owing to a read error. This sequence joins TRBV12-3 or TRBV12-4 and TRBJ1-1; 9 positions agree with TRBD1. The CDR3 has 16 amino acids. The CDR3 nucleotides read TGTGCCAACAGTTTTATTACAGGGGGCTTGAACACTGAAGCTTTCTTT. Translating gives CANSFITGGLNTEAFF.

This chain links TRBV19 with TRBJ1-2, with 9 bases identical to TRBD1. V was pared by 11 bases and J by 9 bases, with 7 bases of the junction left unmatched. Germline V gene sequence: CDR1 LNHDA, CDR2 SQIVND (reference sequence). The CDR3 loop spans 11 amino acids. In nucleotides, the CDR3 is TGTGCCGTGGGACAGGGCGTGAGCTACACCTTC. It is translated as CAVGQGVSYTF.

This clonotype was seen only a few times. The chain recombines TRBV19 with TRBJ1-2; D may be TRBD1 (5 bases). The CDR3 consists of 14 residues. V was clipped by 4 bases and J by 8 bases, with 17 bases between them. Per the germline V gene, CDR1 is LNHDA and CDR2 is SQIVND (reference sequence). CDR3 sequence: CASSTTREAGGYTF. CDR3 bases: TGTGCCAGTAGTACAACCAGGGAGGCGGGAGGCTACACCTTC.

This chain links TRBV20-1 with TRBJ2-2, with TRBD1 as a possible D gene (5 bases). Germline CDR1 reads DFQATT; CDR2 reads SNEGSKA (reference sequence). This CDR3 spans 13 amino acids. Trimming pared 6 bases from V and 1 base from J, leaving 9 bases between. The CDR3 DNA sequence: TGCAGTGCACTCGGACAGAACACCGGGGAGCTGTTTTTT. Amino acid sequence: CSALGQNTGELFF.

This clonotype was counted many times. The J gene is TRBJ2-7, the V gene TRBV7-7; D ambiguous. CDR1 is SSHAT and CDR2 is FNYEAQ in the germline V gene (reference sequence). This CDR3 spans 15 amino acids. DNA for the CDR3: TGTGCTAGCAGCCAACCGTCCGGGCTCCTCTACGAGCAGTACGTC. Its translation is CASSQPSGLLYEQYV.

This chain joins TRBV20-1 and TRBJ2-1; 7 bases line up with TRBD2. Germline CDR1 DFQATT, CDR2 SNEGSKA (reference sequence). The CDR3 contains 14 residues. V trimming: 3 bases; J trimming: 3 bases; junction bases outside the gene matches: 5. CDR3 loop: CSASRWGGYNEQFF. In DNA, the CDR3 is TGCAGTGCTAGTCGATGGGGGGGCTACAATGAGCAGTTCTTC.

The chain is built from TRBV4-1 and TRBJ1-2; D may be TRBD1 (5 bases). V was trimmed by 4 bases and J by 1 base, leaving 13 bases between them. CDR3 length: 15 residues. Germline values: CDR1 MGHRA, CDR2 YSYEKL. The CDR3 is CASSRGTLDNYGYTF. The DNA of the CDR3 is TGCGCCAGCAGCCGTGGGACGCTGGATAACTATGGCTACACCTTC.

In this sample, this clonotype turned up many times. The chain couples TRBV15 to TRBJ1-5; a possible D gene is TRBD1 (6 bases). CDR3 length: 18 amino acids. Germline V gene sequence: CDR1 LNHNV, CDR2 YYDKDF (reference sequence). V lost 4 bases, J lost 0 bases, and 19 bases lay in between. CDR3 DNA sequence: TGTGCCACCAGCATCAGCCAACAGGGTGGGATTAGCAATCAGCCCCAGCATTTT. Translating it yields CATSISQQGGISNQPQHF.

Worth noting for this clonotype: This likely comes from a read error, as the CDR3 has no conserved phenylalanine or tryptophan at its end. The chain has TRBV7-2 and TRBJ2-7; no reliable D call. Germline V lookup: CDR1 SGHTA, CDR2 FQGNSA. The CDR3 contains 13 residues. V lost 6 bases, J lost 2 bases, and 11 bases lay in between. The chain's CDR3 is CASSHLGPYEQYC. The CDR3 DNA follows: TGTGCCAGCAGTCATTTAGGCCCCTACGAGCAGTACTGC.

The rearrangement joins TRBV4-1 to TRBJ2-7; D gene uncertain. CDR1 is MGHRA and CDR2 is YSYEKL in the germline V gene. V gave up 2 bases and J gave up 7 bases, with 15 bases separating them. This CDR3 has 14 amino acids. The CDR3 region is CASSQNSDPGEQYF. CDR3 DNA: TGCGCCAGCAGCCAAAATTCGGATCCTGGGGAGCAGTACTTC.

This chain links TRBV15 with TRBJ2-1, with 8 bases lining up with TRBD2. Losses at the gene ends were 3 bases for V and 2 bases for J; bases not matched to a gene: 6. The CDR3 totals 16 residues. CDR1 LNHNV and CDR2 YYDKDF come from the germline V gene (reference sequence). CDR3 residues: CATSSLRGETYNEQFF. CDR3 DNA: TGTGCCACCAGCAGCTTGCGGGGGGAAACCTACAATGAGCAGTTCTTC.

This sequence joins TRBV12-3 or TRBV12-4 and TRBJ2-5; no definite D call. V was shortened by 7 bases and J by 3 bases, with 15 bases between the two germline ends. The CDR3 runs to 14 residues. CDR3 sequence reads: CASTLEAGEETQYF. CDR3 DNA: TGTGCCAGCACCCTAGAGGCAGGAGAAGAGACCCAGTACTTC.

The table lists this clonotype with a few counts. The rearrangement uses TRBV2 and TRBJ1-4; D not resolved. Germline loops: CDR1 SNHLY, CDR2 FYNNEI. V was cut by 7 bases and J by 8 bases, with 20 bases left in between. The CDR3 sequence is 15 residues long. CDR3 DNA: TGTGCCAGCACCTCTCACCCCCCCGGGTACGAAAAACTGTTTTTT. Amino acids: CASTSHPPGYEKLFF. The full variable domain, in which reference TRBV2 and TRBJ1-4 provide the parts outside the CDR3, is EPEVTQTPSHQVTQMGQEVILRCVPISNHLYFYWYRQILGQKVEFLVSFYNNEISEKSEIFDDQFSVERPDGSNFTLKIRSTKLEDSAMYFCASTSHPPGYEKLFFGSGTQLSVL.

As DNA, the CDR3 is TGCGCCAGCAGCTTGGTGGACGGGGACTACAATGAGCAGTTCTTC. Residues: CASSLVDGDYNEQFF. This chain connects TRBV5-1 to TRBJ2-1; TRBD2 is a possible D gene (5 bases). In germline, CDR1 is SGHRS, CDR2 YFSETQ. The V gene lost 0 bases and the J gene lost 3 bases, with 10 bases spanning the gap. CDR3 length equals 15 residues.

J is TRBJ2-5 and V is TRBV6-5, with 8 bases lining up with TRBD2. The CDR3 runs to 15 residues. After removal of 7 bases from V and 5 bases from J, the junction contained 12 bases not matched to a gene. Germline V lookup: CDR1 MNHEY, CDR2 SVGAGI. CDR3 loop: CASTPPGGRRETQYF. For the CDR3, the DNA is TGTGCCAGCACCCCCCCGGGGGGGCGTAGGGAGACCCAGTACTTC.

This clonotype was picked up many times. The CDR3 bases are TGTGCCAGCAGCCCCTGGACAGGGGGCCCCACTAACTATGGCTACACCTTC. It is translated as CASSPWTGGPTNYGYTF. J is TRBJ1-2 and V is TRBV7-6; the match to TRBD1 covers 11 bases. The CDR3 has 17 amino acids. The trim removed 5 bases at V and 0 bases at J, leaving 8 bases unmatched. Germline V gene data show CDR1 as SGHVS and CDR2 as FNYEAQ.

The chain links TRBV4-3 to TRBJ2-2, with D possibly matching TRBD2 (6 bases). Trimming cost V 1 base and J 6 bases, with 12 bases left between them. Germline CDR1 is LGHNA and CDR2 is YSLEER. This CDR3 is 15 amino acids long. This CDR3 reads CASSQALGGSGELFF. The CDR3 coding sequence is TGCGCCAGCAGCCAAGCCCTCGGGGGATCCGGGGAGCTGTTTTTT.

This clonotype was seen only a few times. This chain uses TRBV19 with TRBJ2-1; TRBD1 or TRBD2 may be the D gene (7 bases each). The CDR3 is 15 amino acids. CDR1 and CDR2 (germline): LNHDA, SQIVND (reference sequence). The V end was cut by 2 bases, the J end by 3 bases, with 11 bases between. The CDR3 is CASSITGEGYNEQFF. The CDR3 coding sequence is TGTGCCAGTAGTATAACAGGGGAGGGCTACAATGAGCAGTTCTTC.

This chain connects TRBV10-2 to TRBJ2-7, with D unresolved. Looked up from germline, CDR1 is WSHSY and CDR2 is SAAADI. V was cut by 1 base and J by 5 bases, with 6 bases left in between. The CDR3 is 12 residues long. This CDR3 is CASSEWGHEQYF. The CDR3 nucleotides read TGCGCCAGCAGTGAGTGGGGTCACGAGCAGTACTTC.